The source of this TCR beta chain is a study of blood T cell repertoires in COVID-19. Measured with immunoSEQ multiplex PCR; TCRdb has only the in-frame clones, and not every one. This table holds about 190,000 clones, 80% to 95% found once. The CDR3 runs to 15 residues. From germline, CDR1 is DFQATT and CDR2 SNEGSKA (reference sequence). The V gene end was trimmed by 3 bases and the J gene end by 6 bases; junction bases not matched to a gene: 8. V is TRBV20-1 and J is TRBJ1-5; 10 bases line up with TRBD1. The sequenced material came from peripheral blood. This clonotype was sampled from a man aged 50 or older with acute or convalescent COVID-19. CDR3 in amino acids: CSASGTGVDGQPQHF. DNA of the CDR3: TGCAGTGCTAGTGGGACAGGGGTGGACGGTCAGCCCCAGCATTTT.